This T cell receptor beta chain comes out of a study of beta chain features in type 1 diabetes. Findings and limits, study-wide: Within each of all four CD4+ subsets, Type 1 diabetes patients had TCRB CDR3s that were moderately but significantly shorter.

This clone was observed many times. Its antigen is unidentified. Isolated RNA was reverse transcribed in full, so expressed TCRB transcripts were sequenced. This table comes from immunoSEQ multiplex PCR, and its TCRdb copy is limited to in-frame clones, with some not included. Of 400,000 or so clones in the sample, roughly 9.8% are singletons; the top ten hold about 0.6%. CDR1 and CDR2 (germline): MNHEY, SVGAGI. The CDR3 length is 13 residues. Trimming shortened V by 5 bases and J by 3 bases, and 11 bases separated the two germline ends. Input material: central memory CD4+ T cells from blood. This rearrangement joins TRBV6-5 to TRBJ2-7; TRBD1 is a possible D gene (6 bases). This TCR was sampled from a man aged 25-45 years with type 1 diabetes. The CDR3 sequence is CASSRTARYEQYF. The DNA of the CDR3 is TGTGCCAGCAGTAGGACAGCCCGCTACGAGCAGTACTTC.